The 19 T cell receptor beta chains below were found in one sample sequenced in a study of graft-versus-host responses after intestinal transplantation. The data were produced by immunoSEQ multiplex PCR, yet TCRdb's version contains in-frame clones alone and is incomplete. The sample comprises about 100,000 clones, about 88% of which are singletons, and about 0.93% rests with the top ten. These receptors' antigens are unknown. The sequences come from unstimulated CD4+ T cells sorted from spleen or lymph node cells, collected before transplant. The source is a human donor who was the organ donor for an intestinal transplant.

The V call is TRBV9, the J call TRBJ2-3, with D perhaps matching TRBD1 (5 bases). Trimming left V 0 bases short and J 4 bases short, with 12 bases between. The CDR3 covers 15 residues. In germline, CDR1 is SGDLS, CDR2 YYNGEE. CDR3 nucleotides: TGTGCCAGCAGCGTAGACCCTGGGGCCGCAGATACGCAGTATTTT. The encoded protein is CASSVDPGAADTQYF.

The J gene is TRBJ1-1, the V gene TRBV6-5, with D uncertain. The germline V and J ends were trimmed by 6 bases and 3 bases, with 11 bases remaining between them. The CDR3 is 13 amino acids. Germline V gene lookup returns CDR1 MNHEY and CDR2 SVGAGI. The CDR3 region is CASRSEKDTEAFF. Written as DNA, the CDR3 is TGTGCCAGCAGATCCGAGAAGGACACTGAAGCTTTCTTT.

The chain carries TRBV19 and TRBJ2-2; TRBD2 matches at 12 bases. The germline CDR1 and CDR2 sequences are LNHDA and SQIVND (reference sequence). The CDR3 is 16 amino acids. The ends lost 10 bases at V and 0 bases at J; junction bases unmatched: 6. The CDR3 DNA reads as TGTGCCACTCAACTAGCGGGGGGCTCGAACACCGGGGAGCTGTTTTTT. It translates to CATQLAGGSNTGELFF.

CDR3 nucleotide sequence: TGTGCCAGCAGTCCGCGGACTAGCGGGGCCCACGAGCAGTACTTC. The encoded protein is CASSPRTSGAHEQYF. The J gene is TRBJ2-7, the V gene TRBV27, with 12 bases that match TRBD2. This CDR3 is 15 amino acids long. J lost 5 bases, V lost 5 bases, and 7 bases had no gene match. Germline assignment: CDR1 MNHEY and CDR2 SMNVEV (reference sequence).

The chain has TRBV28 and TRBJ1-4, with D unresolved. CDR3 length: 14 residues. The germline CDR1 and CDR2 sequences are MDHEN and SYDVKM. The V gene lost 1 base and the J gene lost 7 bases, with 10 bases spanning the gap. The CDR3 loop reads CASSLSLRSEKLFF. The CDR3 DNA reads TGTGCCAGCAGTTTATCTCTCCGGAGTGAAAAACTGTTTTTT. Full variable domain (rest looked up from reference TRBV28 and TRBJ1-4): DVKVTQSSRYLVKRTGEKVFLECVQDMDHENMFWYRQDPGLGLRLIYFSYDVKMKEKGDIPEGYSVSREKKERFSLILESASTNQTSMYLCASSLSLRSEKLFFGSGTQLSVL.

This clone was recorded once. This chain links TRBV18 with TRBJ2-2, with unresolved D. Germline lookup yields CDR1 KGHSH and CDR2 LQKENI. Trimming left V 0 bases short and J 3 bases short, with 5 bases between. The CDR3 spans 14 residues. CDR3 DNA: TGTGCCAGCTCACCACCAGTTTACACCGGGGAGCTGTTTTTT. This codes for CASSPPVYTGELFF.

The rearrangement uses TRBV19 and TRBJ2-6, with D unresolved. The CDR3 extends over 17 amino acids. V lost 0 bases and J 0 bases, leaving 9 bases between the germline ends. Germline assignment: CDR1 LNHDA and CDR2 SQIVND (reference sequence). The CDR3 DNA follows: TGTGCCAGTAGTATAGAGGGGTCGGGCTCTGGGGCCAACGTCCTGACTTTC. Its protein is CASSIEGSGSGANVLTF. The full variable domain, completed using reference TRBV19 and TRBJ2-6, is DGGITQSPKYLFRKEGQNVTLSCEQNLNHDAMYWYRQDPGQGLRLIYYSQIVNDFQKGDIAEGYSVSREKKESFPLTVTSAQKNPTAFYLCASSIEGSGSGANVLTFGAGSRLTVL.

The chain couples TRBV7-2 to TRBJ1-4; D may be TRBD1 (5 bases). Trimming removed 5 bases at V and 7 bases at J, with 17 bases between. CDR3 length equals 15 residues. The germline V gene has CDR1 SGHTA and CDR2 FQGNSA. DNA for the CDR3: TGTGCCAGCAGCACCCATGGCAGCGGGGGTGAAAAACTGTTTTTT. This codes for CASSTHGSGGEKLFF.

The chain carries TRBV9 and TRBJ2-3; 11 nucleotides match TRBD2. The CDR3 extends over 17 amino acids. V lost 4 bases and J lost 2; bases outside the gene matches: 9. Per the germline V gene, CDR1 is SGDLS and CDR2 is YYNGEE. The CDR3 DNA follows: TGTGCCAGCAGCCCCCGAGGGACTAGCGGACCCACAGATACGCAGTATTTT. Residues: CASSPRGTSGPTDTQYF.

The chain carries TRBV30 and TRBJ1-1; D unclear. V was trimmed by 4 bases and J by 5 bases, leaving 14 bases between them. Looked up from germline, CDR1 is GTSNPN and CDR2 is SVGIG (reference sequence). The CDR3 is 13 residues long. The CDR3 reads CAWKVGIRTEAFF. DNA for the CDR3: TGTGCCTGGAAGGTAGGGATCAGGACTGAAGCTTTCTTT.

CDR3 protein: CASSPYAANYGYTF. CDR3 in DNA: TGTGCCAGCAGCCCCTATGCCGCTAACTATGGCTACACCTTC. This sequence joins TRBV5-5 and TRBJ1-2; D uncertain. The CDR3 covers 14 residues. Germline loops: CDR1 SGHKS, CDR2 YYEKEE (reference sequence). Trimming took off 4 bases at V and 0 bases at J, with 10 bases between the two ends.

The chain recombines TRBV20-1 with TRBJ1-2; D ambiguous. The CDR3 length is 11 residues. Germline assignment: CDR1 DFQATT and CDR2 SNEGSKA (reference sequence). V was clipped by 1 base and J by 7 bases, with 7 bases between them. The CDR3 loop reads CSARGGFGYTF. CDR3 DNA sequence: TGCAGTGCTAGAGGTGGTTTTGGCTACACCTTC.

The gene calls are TRBV7-9 and TRBJ2-1; D possibly corresponds to TRBD1 (5 bases). The CDR3 is 17 residues long. Trimming shortened V by 5 bases and J by 2 bases, and 19 bases separated the two germline ends. CDR1 SEHNR and CDR2 FQNEAQ come from the germline V gene (reference sequence). CDR3 sequence reads: CASSARTGLWTYNEQFF. The DNA of the CDR3 is TGTGCCAGCAGCGCTCGTACAGGTCTTTGGACCTACAATGAGCAGTTCTTC.

The rearrangement links TRBV14 to TRBJ1-1; perhaps TRBD1 as D (5 bases). The CDR3 is made up of 14 amino acids. Germline CDR1 SGHDN, CDR2 FVKESK. Trimming removed 8 bases from V and 1 base from J, with 14 bases in between. CDR3 nucleotide sequence: TGTGCCAGCTCTCACCCTGGGGGGAACACTGAAGCTTTCTTT. The encoded protein is CASSHPGGNTEAFF.

Only one count was recorded for this clone. This sequence joins TRBV10-3 and TRBJ2-7; 7 positions match TRBD2. V lost 6 bases, J lost 7 bases, and 12 bases stayed unmatched. There are 14 residues in the CDR3. The V gene's germline CDR1 is ENHRY and CDR2 SYGVKD. CDR3 nucleotide sequence: TGTGCCATCAGGGGGATAAGCGGGGAGGGTGAGCAGTACTTC. Protein product: CAIRGISGEGEQYF.

The CDR3 loop is CASNPTGVETQYF. CDR3 nucleotide sequence: TGTGCCAGCAACCCCACGGGAGTGGAGACCCAGTACTTC. The V call is TRBV2, the J call TRBJ2-5; D is possibly TRBD2 (6 bases). The germline V gene has CDR1 SNHLY and CDR2 FYNNEI. The CDR3 is 13 residues long. Trimming left V 7 bases short and J 5 bases short, with 14 bases between.

This clone was recorded once. The J gene is TRBJ2-2, the V gene TRBV6-5; 8 positions match TRBD1. Germline CDR1 reads MNHEY; CDR2 reads SVGAGI. J gave up 5 bases and V 6 bases, and 8 bases lay outside the gene matches. CDR3 length: 15 amino acids. This chain's CDR3 is CASRPQGVGTGELFF. The DNA of the CDR3 is TGTGCCAGCAGACCACAGGGGGTTGGGACCGGGGAGCTGTTTTTT.

The V gene is TRBV19, the J gene TRBJ1-2; tentative D call: TRBD1 (5 bases). This CDR3 spans 15 amino acids. Germline assignment: CDR1 LNHDA and CDR2 SQIVND (reference sequence). Trimming pared 0 bases from V and 6 bases from J, leaving 14 bases between. The CDR3 sequence: CASSIDQAGPDGYTF. For the CDR3, the DNA is TGTGCCAGTAGTATAGATCAGGCAGGGCCGGATGGCTACACCTTC.

The chain links TRBV30 to TRBJ1-1, with no clear D. The CDR3 covers 15 residues. V lost 2 bases to trimming and J lost 3 bases, with 16 bases between them. From germline, CDR1 is GTSNPN and CDR2 SVGIG (reference sequence). CDR3: CAWSRFFIGDTEAFF. CDR3 nucleotides: TGTGCCTGGAGTCGATTTTTTATCGGGGACACTGAAGCTTTCTTT.